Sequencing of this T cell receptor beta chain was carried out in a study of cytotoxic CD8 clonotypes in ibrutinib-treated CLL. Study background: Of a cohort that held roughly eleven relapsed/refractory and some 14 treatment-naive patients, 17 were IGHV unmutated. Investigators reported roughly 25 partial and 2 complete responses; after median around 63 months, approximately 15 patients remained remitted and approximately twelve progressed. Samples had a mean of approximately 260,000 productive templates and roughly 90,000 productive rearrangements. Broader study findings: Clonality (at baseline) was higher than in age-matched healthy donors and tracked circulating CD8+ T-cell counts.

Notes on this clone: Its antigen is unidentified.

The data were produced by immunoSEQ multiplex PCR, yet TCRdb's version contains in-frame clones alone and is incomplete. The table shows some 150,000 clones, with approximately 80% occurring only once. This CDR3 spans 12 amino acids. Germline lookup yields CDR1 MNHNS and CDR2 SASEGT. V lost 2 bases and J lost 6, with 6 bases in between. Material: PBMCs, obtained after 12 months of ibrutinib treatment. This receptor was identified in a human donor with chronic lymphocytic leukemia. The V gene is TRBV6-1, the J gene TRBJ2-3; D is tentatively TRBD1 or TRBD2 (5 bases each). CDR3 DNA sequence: TGTGCCAGCAGTGAATGGGGGGATACGCAGTATTTT. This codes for CASSEWGDTQYF.